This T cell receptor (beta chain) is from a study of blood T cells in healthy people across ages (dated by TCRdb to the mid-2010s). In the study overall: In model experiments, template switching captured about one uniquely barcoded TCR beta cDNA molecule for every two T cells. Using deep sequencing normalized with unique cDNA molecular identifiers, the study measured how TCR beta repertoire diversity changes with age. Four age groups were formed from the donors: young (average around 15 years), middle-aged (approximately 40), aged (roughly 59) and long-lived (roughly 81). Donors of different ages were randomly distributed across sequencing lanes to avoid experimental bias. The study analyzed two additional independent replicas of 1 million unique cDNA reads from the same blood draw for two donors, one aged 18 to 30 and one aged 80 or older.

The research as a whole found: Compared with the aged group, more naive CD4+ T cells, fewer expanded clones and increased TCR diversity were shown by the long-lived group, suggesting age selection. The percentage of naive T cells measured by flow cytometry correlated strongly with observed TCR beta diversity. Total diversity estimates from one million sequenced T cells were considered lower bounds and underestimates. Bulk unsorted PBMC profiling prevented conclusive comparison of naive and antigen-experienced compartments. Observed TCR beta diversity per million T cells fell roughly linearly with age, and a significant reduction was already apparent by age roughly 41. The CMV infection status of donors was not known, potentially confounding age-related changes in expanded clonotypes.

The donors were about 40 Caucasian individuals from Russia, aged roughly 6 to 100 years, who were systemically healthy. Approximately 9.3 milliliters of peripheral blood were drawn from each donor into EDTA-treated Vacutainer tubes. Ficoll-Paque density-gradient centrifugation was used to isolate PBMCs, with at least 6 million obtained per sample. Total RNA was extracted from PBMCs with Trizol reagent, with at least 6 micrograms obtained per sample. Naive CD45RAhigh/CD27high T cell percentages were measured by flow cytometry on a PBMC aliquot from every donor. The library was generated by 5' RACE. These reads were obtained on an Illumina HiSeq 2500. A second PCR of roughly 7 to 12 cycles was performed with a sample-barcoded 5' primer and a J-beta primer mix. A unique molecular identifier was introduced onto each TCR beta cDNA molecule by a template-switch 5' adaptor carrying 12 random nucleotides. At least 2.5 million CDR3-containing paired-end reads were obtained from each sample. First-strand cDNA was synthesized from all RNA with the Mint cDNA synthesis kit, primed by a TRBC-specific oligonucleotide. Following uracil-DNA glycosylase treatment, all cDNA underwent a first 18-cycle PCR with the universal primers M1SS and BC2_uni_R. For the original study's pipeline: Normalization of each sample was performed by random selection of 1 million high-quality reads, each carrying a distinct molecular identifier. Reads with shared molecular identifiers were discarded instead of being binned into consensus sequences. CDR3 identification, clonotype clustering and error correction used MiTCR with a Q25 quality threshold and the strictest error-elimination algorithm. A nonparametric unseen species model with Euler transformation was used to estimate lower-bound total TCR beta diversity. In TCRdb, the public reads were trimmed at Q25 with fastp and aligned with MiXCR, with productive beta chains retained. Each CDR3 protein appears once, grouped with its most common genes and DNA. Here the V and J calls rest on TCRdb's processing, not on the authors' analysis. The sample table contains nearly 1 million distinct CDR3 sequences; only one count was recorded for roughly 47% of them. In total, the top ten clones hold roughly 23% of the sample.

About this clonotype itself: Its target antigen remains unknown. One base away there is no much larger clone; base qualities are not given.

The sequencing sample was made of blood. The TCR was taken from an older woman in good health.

The nucleotides are TGCGCCAGCAGCCTTGACCTTAGTTCGCAGTATTTT. This sequence encodes CASSLDLSSQYF. The chain is assembled from TRBV5-1 and TRBJ2-3; the D gene cannot be resolved reliably. Reading from cysteine to phenylalanine, the CDR3 counts 12 amino acids. The kept DNA is CDR3 alone, 36 bases in frame from the first base. The junction shows trimming of 4 bases on V and 10 bases on J, plus 13 bases between the germline ends. CDR1 and CDR2, looked up from the germline V gene, are SGHRS and YFSETQ.